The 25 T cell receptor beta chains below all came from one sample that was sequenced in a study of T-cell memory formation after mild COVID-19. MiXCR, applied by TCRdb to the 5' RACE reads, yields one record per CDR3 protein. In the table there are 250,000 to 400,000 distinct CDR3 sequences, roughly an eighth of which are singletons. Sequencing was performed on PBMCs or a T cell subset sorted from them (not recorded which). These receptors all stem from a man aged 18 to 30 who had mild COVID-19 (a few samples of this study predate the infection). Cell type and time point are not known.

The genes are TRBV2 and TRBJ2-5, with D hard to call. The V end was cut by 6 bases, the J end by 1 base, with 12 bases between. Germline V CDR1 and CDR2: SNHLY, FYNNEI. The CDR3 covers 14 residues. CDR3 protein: CASRTMGTQETQYF. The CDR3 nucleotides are TGTGCCAGCAGAACAATGGGCACCCAAGAGACCCAGTACTTC.

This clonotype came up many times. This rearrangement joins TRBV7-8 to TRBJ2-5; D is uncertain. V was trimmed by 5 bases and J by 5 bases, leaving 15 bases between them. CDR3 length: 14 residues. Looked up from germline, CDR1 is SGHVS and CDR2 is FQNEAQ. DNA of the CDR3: TGTGCCAGCAGCCATCGTCCGGTCACGGAGACCCAGTACTTC. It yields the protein CASSHRPVTETQYF.

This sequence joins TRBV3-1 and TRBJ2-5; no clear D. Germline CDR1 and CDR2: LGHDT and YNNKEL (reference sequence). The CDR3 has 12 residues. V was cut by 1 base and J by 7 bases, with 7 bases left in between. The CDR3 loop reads CASSQVSRTQYF. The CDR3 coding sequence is TGTGCCAGCAGCCAAGTAAGCAGGACCCAGTACTTC.

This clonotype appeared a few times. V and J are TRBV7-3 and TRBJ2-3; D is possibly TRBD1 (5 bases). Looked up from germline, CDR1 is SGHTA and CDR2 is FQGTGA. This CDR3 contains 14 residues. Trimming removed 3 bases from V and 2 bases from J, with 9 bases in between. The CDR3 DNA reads TGTGCCAGCAGCTTCGGCAGGGCCACAGATACGCAGTATTTT. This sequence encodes CASSFGRATDTQYF.

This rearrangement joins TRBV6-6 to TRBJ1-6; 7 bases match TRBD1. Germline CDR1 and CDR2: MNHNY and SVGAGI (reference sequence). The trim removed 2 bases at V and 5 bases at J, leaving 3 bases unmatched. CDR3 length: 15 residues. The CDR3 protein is CASSYEGTDNSPLHF. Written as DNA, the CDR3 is TGTGCCAGCAGTTACGAAGGGACAGATAATTCACCCCTCCACTTT.

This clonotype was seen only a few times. The CDR3 is CASSPTGLADNEQFF. CDR3 in DNA: TGTGCCAGCAGTCCAACAGGGCTAGCGGACAATGAGCAGTTCTTC. V and J are TRBV12-3 or TRBV12-4 and TRBJ2-1; TRBD2 might be the D (7 bases). The V end was cut by 5 bases, the J end by 5 bases, with 16 bases between. CDR3 size: 15 residues.

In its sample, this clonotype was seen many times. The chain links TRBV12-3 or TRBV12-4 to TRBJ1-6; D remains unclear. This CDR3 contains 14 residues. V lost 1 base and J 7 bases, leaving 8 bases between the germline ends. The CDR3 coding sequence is TGTGCCAGCAGTTTAGGGGCCCTAAATTCACCCCTCCACTTT. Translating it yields CASSLGALNSPLHF.

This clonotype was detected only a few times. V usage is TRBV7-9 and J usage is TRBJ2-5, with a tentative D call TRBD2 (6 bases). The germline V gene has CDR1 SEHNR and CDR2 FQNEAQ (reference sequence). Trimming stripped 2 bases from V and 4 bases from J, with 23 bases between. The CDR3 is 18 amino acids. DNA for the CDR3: TGTGCCAGCAGCTTATCCAACTCCGGACTAACCTTTCTAGAGACCCAGTACTTC. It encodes CASSLSNSGLTFLETQYF.

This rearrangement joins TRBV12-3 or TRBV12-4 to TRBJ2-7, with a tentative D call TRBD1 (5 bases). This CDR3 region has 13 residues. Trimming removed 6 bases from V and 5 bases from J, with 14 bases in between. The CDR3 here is CASSPTDSNEQYV. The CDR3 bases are TGTGCCAGCAGCCCTACCGACAGTAACGAGCAGTACGTC.

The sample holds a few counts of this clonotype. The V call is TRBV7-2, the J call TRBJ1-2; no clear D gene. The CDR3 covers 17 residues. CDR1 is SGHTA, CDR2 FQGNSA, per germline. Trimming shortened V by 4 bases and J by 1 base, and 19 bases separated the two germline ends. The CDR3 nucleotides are TGTGCCAGCAGCTCACCCCCCGGTAGCCCGAATAACTATGGCTACACCTTC. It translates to CASSSPPGSPNNYGYTF.

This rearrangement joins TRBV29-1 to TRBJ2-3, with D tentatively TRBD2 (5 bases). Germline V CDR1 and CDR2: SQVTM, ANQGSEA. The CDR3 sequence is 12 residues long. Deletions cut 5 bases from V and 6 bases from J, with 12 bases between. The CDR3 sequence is CSVLASLDTQYF. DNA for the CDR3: TGCAGCGTTCTAGCTTCCCTTGATACGCAGTATTTT.

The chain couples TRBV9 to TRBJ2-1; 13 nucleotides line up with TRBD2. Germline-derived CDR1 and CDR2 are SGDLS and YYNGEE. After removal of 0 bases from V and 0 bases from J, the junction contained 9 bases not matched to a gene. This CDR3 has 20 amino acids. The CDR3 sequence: CASSVAGGLAGDSSYNEQFF. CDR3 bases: TGTGCCAGCAGCGTAGCTGGAGGACTAGCGGGGGACAGCTCCTACAATGAGCAGTTCTTC.

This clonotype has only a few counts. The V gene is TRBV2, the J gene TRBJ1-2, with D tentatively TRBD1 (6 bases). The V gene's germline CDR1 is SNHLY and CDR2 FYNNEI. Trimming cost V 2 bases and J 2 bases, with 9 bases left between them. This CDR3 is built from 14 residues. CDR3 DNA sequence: TGTGCCAGCAGTGAAAGGCAGGGGAACTATGGCTACACCTTC. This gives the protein CASSERQGNYGYTF. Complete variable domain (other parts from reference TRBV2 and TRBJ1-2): EPEVTQTPSHQVTQMGQEVILRCVPISNHLYFYWYRQILGQKVEFLVSFYNNEISEKSEIFDDQFSVERPDGSNFTLKIRSTKLEDSAMYFCASSERQGNYGYTFGSGTRLTVV.

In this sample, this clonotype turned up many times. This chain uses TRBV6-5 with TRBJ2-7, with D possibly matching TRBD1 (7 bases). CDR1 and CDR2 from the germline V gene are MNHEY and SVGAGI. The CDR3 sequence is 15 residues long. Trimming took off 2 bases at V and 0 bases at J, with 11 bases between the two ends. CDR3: CASSYGGGGSYEQYF. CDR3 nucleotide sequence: TGTGCCAGCAGTTACGGAGGGGGCGGCTCCTACGAGCAGTACTTC.

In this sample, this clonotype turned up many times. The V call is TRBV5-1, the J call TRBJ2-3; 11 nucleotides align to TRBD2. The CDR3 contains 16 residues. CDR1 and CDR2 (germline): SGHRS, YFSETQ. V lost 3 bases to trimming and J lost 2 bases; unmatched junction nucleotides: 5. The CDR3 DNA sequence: TGCGCCAGCAGCTCGCTAGCGGGGGGACTCACAGATACGCAGTATTTT. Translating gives CASSSLAGGLTDTQYF.

CDR3 nucleotides: TGTGCCAGCAGCGGAGACAGGGGGTATTCACCCCTCCACTTT. Its translation is CASSGDRGYSPLHF. The chain carries TRBV9 and TRBJ1-6, with TRBD1 matching 9 bases. Germline V gives CDR1 SGDLS, CDR2 YYNGEE. The CDR3 length is 14 residues. With V trimmed by 3 bases and J by 8 bases, 3 bases remained unmatched.

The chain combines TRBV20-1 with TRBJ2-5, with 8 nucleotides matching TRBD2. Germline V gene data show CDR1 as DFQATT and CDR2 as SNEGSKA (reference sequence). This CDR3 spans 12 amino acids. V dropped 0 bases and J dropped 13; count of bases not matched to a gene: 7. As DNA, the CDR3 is TGCAGTGCTAGAGAACGGGGGGGGCCCTTGTACTTC. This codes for CSARERGGPLYF.

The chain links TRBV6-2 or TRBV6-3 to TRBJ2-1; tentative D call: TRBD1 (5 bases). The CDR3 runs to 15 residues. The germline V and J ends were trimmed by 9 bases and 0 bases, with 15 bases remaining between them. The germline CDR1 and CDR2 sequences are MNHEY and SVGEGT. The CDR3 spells CASKIQGSSYNEQFF. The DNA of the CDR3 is TGTGCCAGTAAGATCCAGGGCAGCTCCTACAATGAGCAGTTCTTC.

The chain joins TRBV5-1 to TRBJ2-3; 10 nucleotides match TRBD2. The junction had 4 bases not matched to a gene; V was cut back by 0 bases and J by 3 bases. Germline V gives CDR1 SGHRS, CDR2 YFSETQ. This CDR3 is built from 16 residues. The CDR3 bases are TGCGCCAGCAGCTTGGTTCCAGCGGGGGGGACAGATACGCAGTATTTT. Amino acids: CASSLVPAGGTDTQYF. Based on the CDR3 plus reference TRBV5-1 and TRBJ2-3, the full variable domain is KAGVTQTPRYLIKTRGQQVTLSCSPISGHRSVSWYQQTPGQGLQFLFEYFSETQRNKGNFPGRFSGRQFSNSRSEMNVSTLELGDSALYLCASSLVPAGGTDTQYFGPGTRLTVL.

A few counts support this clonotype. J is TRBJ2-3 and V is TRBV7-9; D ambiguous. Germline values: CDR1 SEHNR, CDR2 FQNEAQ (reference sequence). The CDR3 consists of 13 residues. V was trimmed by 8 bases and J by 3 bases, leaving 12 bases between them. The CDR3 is CASPVGPTDTQYF. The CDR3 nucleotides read TGTGCCAGCCCCGTTGGCCCGACAGATACGCAGTATTTT.

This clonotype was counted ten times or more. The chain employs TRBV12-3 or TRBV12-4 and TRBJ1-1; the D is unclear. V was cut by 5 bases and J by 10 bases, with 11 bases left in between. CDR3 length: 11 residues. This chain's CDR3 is CASSTESRAFF. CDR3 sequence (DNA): TGTGCCAGCAGTACGGAGAGCCGAGCTTTCTTT.

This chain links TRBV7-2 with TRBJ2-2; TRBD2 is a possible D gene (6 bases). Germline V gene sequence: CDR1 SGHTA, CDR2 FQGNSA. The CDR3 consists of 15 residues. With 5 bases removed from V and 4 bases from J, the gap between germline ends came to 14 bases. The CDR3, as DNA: TGTGCCAGCAGCCTGAGGGAGGAGGGCACCGGGGAGCTGTTTTTT. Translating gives CASSLREEGTGELFF.

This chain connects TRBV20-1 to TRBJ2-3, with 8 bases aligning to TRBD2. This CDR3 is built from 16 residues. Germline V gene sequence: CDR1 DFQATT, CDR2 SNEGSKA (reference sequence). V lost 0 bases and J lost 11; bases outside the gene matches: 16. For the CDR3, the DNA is TGCAGTGCTAGAGATCGATTAGTCTCCGGGACTAGTAAGCAGTATTTT. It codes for CSARDRLVSGTSKQYF.

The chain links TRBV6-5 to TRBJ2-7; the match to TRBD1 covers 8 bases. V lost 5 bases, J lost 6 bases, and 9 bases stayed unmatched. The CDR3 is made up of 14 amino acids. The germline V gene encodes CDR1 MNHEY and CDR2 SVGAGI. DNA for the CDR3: TGTGCCAGCAGTAAAAGGACAGGGACGGGCGAGCAGTACGTC. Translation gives CASSKRTGTGEQYV.

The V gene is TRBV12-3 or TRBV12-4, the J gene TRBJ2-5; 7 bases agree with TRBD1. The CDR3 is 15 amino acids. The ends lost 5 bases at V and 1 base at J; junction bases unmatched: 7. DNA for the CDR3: TGTGCCAGCAGTGGGGACAGAATCCTCCAAGAGACCCAGTACTTC. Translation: CASSGDRILQETQYF.